Listed below are T cell receptor beta chains from one sample, sequenced in a study of blood T cells in healthy people across ages. TCRdb reprocessed the 5' RACE reads via MiXCR and lists one record per CDR3 protein. The sample includes about 1.4 million distinct CDR3 sequences, approximately 60% of them seen just once. Sequenced input: blood. All receptors come from a man between 18 and 35 years old in good health. CDR3s include the opening cysteine and the closing phenylalanine or tryptophan. A D gene is named only where the DNA matches it firmly. Expanded clones get a size class; other rows say once, few or many, or leave the size out.

v_gene	len	j_gene	abundance	d_gene	CDR3aa	CDR3nt
TRBV6-5	18	TRBJ2-6	-	TRBD1	CASSYSGTGGTGANVLTF	TGTGCCAGCAGTTACTCAGGAACAGGGGGGACTGGGGCCAACGTCCTGACTTTC
TRBV3-1	15	TRBJ2-5	-	-	CASSHTLRGGETQYF	TGTGCCAGCAGCCATACCTTGCGGGGCGGCGAGACCCAGTACTTC
TRBV20-1	17	TRBJ2-7	few	TRBD1	CSARPWGRTGTIHEQYF	TGCAGTGCTAGACCCTGGGGAAGGACAGGGACGATCCACGAGCAGTACTTC
TRBV20-1	13	TRBJ2-1	-	-	CSARVRDYNEQFF	TGCAGTGCTAGGGTAAGAGACTACAATGAGCAGTTCTTC
TRBV28	17	TRBJ2-7	-	TRBD2	CASRNLGLAGSSYEQYF	TGTGCCAGCAGGAACCTGGGACTAGCGGGGAGCTCCTACGAGCAGTACTTC
TRBV5-1	18	TRBJ2-7	-	TRBD2	CASHNYGLAGGGTYEQYF	TGCGCCAGCCACAACTATGGACTAGCGGGAGGAGGGACCTACGAGCAGTACTTC
TRBV13	16	TRBJ2-4	-	-	CASSLVGGPDKNIQYF	TGTGCCAGCAGCTTAGTGGGGGGGCCCGACAAAAACATTCAGTACTTC
TRBV5-1	13	TRBJ1-1	-	TRBD1	CASSFGQEYEAFF	TGCGCCAGCAGCTTCGGACAGGAATATGAAGCTTTCTTT
TRBV16	14	TRBJ2-1	-	-	CASSPPRAINEQFF	TGTGCCAGCAGCCCCCCCAGGGCGATCAATGAGCAGTTCTTC
TRBV24-1	14	TRBJ1-2	-	-	CATSDLTGVSGYTF	TGTGCCACCAGTGACCTGACAGGAGTCAGTGGCTACACCTTC